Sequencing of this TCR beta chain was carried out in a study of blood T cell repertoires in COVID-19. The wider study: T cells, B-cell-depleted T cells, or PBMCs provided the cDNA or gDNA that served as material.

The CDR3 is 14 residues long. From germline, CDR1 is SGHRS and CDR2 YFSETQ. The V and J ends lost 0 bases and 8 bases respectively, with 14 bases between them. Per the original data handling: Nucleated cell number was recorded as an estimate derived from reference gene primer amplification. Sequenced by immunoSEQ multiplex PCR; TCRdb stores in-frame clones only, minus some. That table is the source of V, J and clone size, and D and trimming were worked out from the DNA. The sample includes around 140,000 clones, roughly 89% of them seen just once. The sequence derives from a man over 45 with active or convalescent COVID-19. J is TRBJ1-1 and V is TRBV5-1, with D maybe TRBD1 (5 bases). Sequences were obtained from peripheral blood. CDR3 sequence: CASSLDPGPGEAFF. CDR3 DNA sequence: TGCGCCAGCAGCTTGGATCCGGGTCCAGGGGAAGCTTTCTTT.